Listed below are T cell receptor beta chains from one sample, sequenced in a study of early T cells in non-severe SARS-CoV-2 infection. In TCRdb, the 5' RACE reads were re-called with MiXCR into one record per CDR3 protein. The data show about 36,000 distinct CDR3 sequences, over 8.5% seen once. Material for sequencing was whole blood. The receptors originated from an adult who was a healthcare worker with PCR-confirmed SARS-CoV-2 infection or an uninfected control (not recorded which). Each CDR3 is given with its conserved first and last residue. Fields, in order: D gene, J gene, clone size, V gene, CDR3 protein, CDR3 DNA. A D gene is named only where the DNA matches it firmly. Only some rows state a clone size, as once, few, many or a class for expanded clones.

>-|TRBJ1-1|-|TRBV29-1
CSVGSQLNTEAFF
TGCAGCGTTGGAAGTCAGCTGAACACTGAAGCTTTCTTT
>-|TRBJ1-5|many|TRBV7-6
CASSHNSNQPQHF
TGTGCCAGCAGCCATAATAGCAATCAGCCCCAGCATTTT
>TRBD1|TRBJ2-3|few|TRBV24-1
CATSGTGNTDTQYF
TGTGCCACCAGTGGGACAGGGAACACAGATACGCAGTATTTT
>-|TRBJ1-4|-|TRBV5-4
CASSRDGGEKLFF
TGTGCCAGCAGCAGGGACGGAGGTGAAAAACTGTTTTTT
>TRBD1|TRBJ1-1|many|TRBV28
CASRVPRDRGENTEAFF
TGTGCCAGCAGAGTTCCCCGGGACAGAGGAGAGAACACTGAAGCTTTCTTT
>TRBD2|TRBJ2-3|many|TRBV11-1
CASSVGLAGSTDTQYF
TGTGCCAGCAGCGTCGGACTAGCGGGGTCCACAGATACGCAGTATTTT
>TRBD1|TRBJ2-3|-|TRBV7-2
CASSYALRTGLADTQYF
TGTGCCAGCAGCTATGCCCTTAGGACAGGGTTGGCAGATACGCAGTATTTT
>-|TRBJ2-7|-|TRBV5-1
CASSPGTELSYEQYF
TGCGCCAGCAGCCCCGGGACGGAGCTGTCCTACGAGCAGTACTTC
>-|TRBJ2-3|many|TRBV2
CASSEAQGARTDTQYF
TGTGCCAGCAGTGAGGCCCAGGGAGCCAGGACAGATACGCAGTATTTT
>-|TRBJ2-2|-|TRBV4-3
CASSQDRIVTGELFF
TGCGCCAGCAGCCAAGATCGTATAGTCACCGGGGAGCTGTTTTTT
>TRBD2|TRBJ2-5|many|TRBV10-3
CAISESSGGPQETQYF
TGTGCCATCAGTGAGTCTAGCGGGGGGCCACAAGAGACCCAGTACTTC
>TRBD2|TRBJ2-1|medium-sized|TRBV20-1
CSARELSGRQEQFF
TGCAGTGCTAGAGAACTTAGCGGGCGTCAAGAGCAGTTCTTC
>-|TRBJ1-2|-|TRBV5-4
CASSLSTVSGYTF
TGTGCCAGCAGCTTGTCCACAGTCTCTGGCTACACCTTC
>TRBD1|TRBJ1-1|-|TRBV29-1
CSVTTGGWDTEAFF
TGCAGCGTCACGACAGGGGGCTGGGACACTGAAGCTTTCTTT
>-|TRBJ2-6|-|TRBV9
CASSGSRDRLSGANVLTF
TGTGCCAGCAGCGGATCCCGGGACCGACTCTCTGGGGCCAACGTCCTGACTTTC
>TRBD1|TRBJ1-1|-|TRBV10-3
CAISESPGGGTEAFF
TGTGCCATCAGTGAGTCGCCAGGGGGCGGCACTGAAGCTTTCTTT
>-|TRBJ2-7|many|TRBV20-1
CSARDRHSYEQYF
TGCAGTGCTAGAGATCGGCACTCCTACGAGCAGTACTTC
>-|TRBJ1-2|many|TRBV7-2
CASSLREFNYGYTF
TGTGCCAGCAGCTTACGGGAGTTTAACTATGGCTACACCTTC
>-|TRBJ2-1|medium-sized|TRBV7-8
CASSHNEQFF
TGTGCCAGCAGCCACAATGAGCAGTTCTTC
>-|TRBJ2-7|many|TRBV7-9
CASSSGLPEEQYF
TGTGCCAGCAGCTCTGGACTGCCTGAAGAGCAGTACTTC
>TRBD2|TRBJ2-2|-|TRBV29-1
CSAGSGAPNTGELFF
TGCAGCGCCGGGAGCGGGGCCCCGAACACCGGGGAGCTGTTTTTT
>-|TRBJ1-5|-|TRBV6-1
CASSSQSPNQPQHF
TGTGCCAGCAGTAGTCAGTCCCCCAATCAGCCCCAGCATTTT